Sequencing of this TCR beta chain was carried out in a study of blood T cell repertoires in COVID-19. About the research overall: Samples representing acute and convalescent COVID-19 were sourced from the United States, Italy and Spain. T cells, B-cell-depleted T cells, or PBMCs provided the cDNA or gDNA that served as material.

This clone was recorded a few times. CDR1 is SGHRS and CDR2 is YFSETQ in the germline V gene. CDR3 length equals 15 residues. With V trimmed by 3 bases and J by 6 bases, 9 bases remained unmatched. Profiling relied on immunoSEQ multiplex PCR, and the TCRdb table lists in-frame clones only, not all of them. The top ten clones hold 5.4% of a sample with under 95,000 clones, around 88% of them seen once. This chain joins TRBV5-1 and TRBJ2-7; 10 bases map to TRBD1. Sequencing input: peripheral blood. This receptor was identified in a man in his sixties with acute or convalescent COVID-19. In DNA, the CDR3 is TGCGCCAGCAGCTGGGGACAGGGGAAGGCCGGCGAGCAGTACTTC. Its translation is CASSWGQGKAGEQYF.